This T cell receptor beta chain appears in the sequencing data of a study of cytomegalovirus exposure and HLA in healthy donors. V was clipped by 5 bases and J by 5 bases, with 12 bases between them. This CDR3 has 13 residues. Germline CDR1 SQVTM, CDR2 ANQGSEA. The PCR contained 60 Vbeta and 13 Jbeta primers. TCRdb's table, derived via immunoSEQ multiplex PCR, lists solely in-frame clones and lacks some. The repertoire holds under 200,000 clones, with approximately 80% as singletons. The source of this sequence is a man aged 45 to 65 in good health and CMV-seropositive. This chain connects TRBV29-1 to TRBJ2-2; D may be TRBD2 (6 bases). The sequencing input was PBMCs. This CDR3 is CSVWRDGTGELFF. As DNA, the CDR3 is TGCAGCGTTTGGAGGGACGGGACCGGGGAGCTGTTTTTT.